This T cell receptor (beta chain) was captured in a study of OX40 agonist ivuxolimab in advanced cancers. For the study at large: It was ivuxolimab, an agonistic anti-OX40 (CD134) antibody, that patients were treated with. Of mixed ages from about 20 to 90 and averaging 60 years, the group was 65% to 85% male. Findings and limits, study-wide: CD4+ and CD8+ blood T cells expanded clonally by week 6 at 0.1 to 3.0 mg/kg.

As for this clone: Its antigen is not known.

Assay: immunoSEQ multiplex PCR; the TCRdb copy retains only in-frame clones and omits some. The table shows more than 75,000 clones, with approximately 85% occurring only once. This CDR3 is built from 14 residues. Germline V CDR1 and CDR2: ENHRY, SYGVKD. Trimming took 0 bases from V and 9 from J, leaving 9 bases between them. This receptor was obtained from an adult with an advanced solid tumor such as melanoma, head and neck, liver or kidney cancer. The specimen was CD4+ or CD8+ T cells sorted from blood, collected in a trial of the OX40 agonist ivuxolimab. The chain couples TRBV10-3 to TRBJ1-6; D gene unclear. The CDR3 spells CAISESGLPSPLHF. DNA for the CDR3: TGTGCCATCAGTGAGTCGGGCCTCCCTTCACCCCTCCACTTT.